This TCR beta chain was sequenced during a study of ipilimumab plus nivolumab after autologous stem cell transplantation. Overall study: Both relapsed and primary refractory DLBCL were included.

Some clones are missing from TCRdb's copy, which holds only in-frame ones; the method was immunoSEQ multiplex PCR. The table records about 83,000 clones, under 85% of them present only once. V lost 3 bases and J lost 1, with 18 bases in between. The CDR3 has 17 amino acids. Germline V gene sequence: CDR1 LNHDA, CDR2 SQIVND (reference sequence). Patients got ipilimumab 1 mg/kg beginning 14 to 28 days post-transplant. Patients received nivolumab 3 mg/kg at weeks 1, 4, 7, 10, then fortnightly to week 26. Sequenced here: PBMCs, sampled in a trial of ipilimumab plus nivolumab as post-transplant consolidation. V is TRBV19 and J is TRBJ1-2; D gene unclear. The receptor was derived from a male donor with diffuse large B-cell lymphoma. DNA of the CDR3: TGTGCCAGTAGTATTAGAACCGGCGTCGGATTTAACTATGGCTACACCTTC. It yields the protein CASSIRTGVGFNYGYTF. Combining the CDR3 with reference TRBV19 and TRBJ1-2 gives the whole variable domain DGGITQSPKYLFRKEGQNVTLSCEQNLNHDAMYWYRQDPGQGLRLIYYSQIVNDFQKGDIAEGYSVSREKKESFPLTVTSAQKNPTAFYLCASSIRTGVGFNYGYTFGSGTRLTVV.